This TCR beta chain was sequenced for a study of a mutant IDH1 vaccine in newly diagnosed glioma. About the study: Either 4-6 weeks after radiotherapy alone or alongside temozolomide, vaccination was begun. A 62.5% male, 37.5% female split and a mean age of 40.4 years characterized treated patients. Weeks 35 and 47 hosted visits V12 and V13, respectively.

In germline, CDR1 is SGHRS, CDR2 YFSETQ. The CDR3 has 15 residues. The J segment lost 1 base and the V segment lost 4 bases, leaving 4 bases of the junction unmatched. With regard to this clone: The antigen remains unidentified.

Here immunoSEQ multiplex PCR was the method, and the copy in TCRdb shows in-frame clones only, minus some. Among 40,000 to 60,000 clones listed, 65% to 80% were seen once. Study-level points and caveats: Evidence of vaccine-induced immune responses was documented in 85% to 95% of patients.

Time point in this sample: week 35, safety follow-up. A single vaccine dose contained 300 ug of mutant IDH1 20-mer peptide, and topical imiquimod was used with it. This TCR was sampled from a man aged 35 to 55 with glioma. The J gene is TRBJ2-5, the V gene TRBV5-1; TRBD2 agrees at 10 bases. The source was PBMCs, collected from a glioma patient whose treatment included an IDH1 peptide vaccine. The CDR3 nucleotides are TGCGCCAGCAGCCTTAGCGGGGGGATCCAAGAGACCCAGTACTTC. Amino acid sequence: CASSLSGGIQETQYF.